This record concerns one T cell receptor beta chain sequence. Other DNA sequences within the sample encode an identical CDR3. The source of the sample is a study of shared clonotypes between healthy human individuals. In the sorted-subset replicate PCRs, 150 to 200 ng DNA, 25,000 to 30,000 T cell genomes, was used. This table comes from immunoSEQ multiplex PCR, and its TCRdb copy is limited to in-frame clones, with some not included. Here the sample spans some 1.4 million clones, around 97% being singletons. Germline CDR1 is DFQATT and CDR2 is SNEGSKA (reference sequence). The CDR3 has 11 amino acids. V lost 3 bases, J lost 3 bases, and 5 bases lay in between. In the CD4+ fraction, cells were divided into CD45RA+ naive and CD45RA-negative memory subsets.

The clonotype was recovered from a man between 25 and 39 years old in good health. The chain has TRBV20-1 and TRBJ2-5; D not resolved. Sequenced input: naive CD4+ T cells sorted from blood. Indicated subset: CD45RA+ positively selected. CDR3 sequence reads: CSASGEETQYF. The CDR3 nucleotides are TGCAGTGCTAGTGGGGAAGAGACCCAGTACTTC.